This is a list of T cell receptor beta chains from one sample in a study of blood T cell repertoires in COVID-19. Repertoires were generated with immunoSEQ multiplex PCR, while TCRdb's copy carries only in-frame clones and drops some. This table holds nearly 200,000 clones, approximately 80% found once. The sample was peripheral blood. The receptor source for this set is a man aged 55-75 years with COVID-19, enrolled during active disease. The CDR3 runs from the conserved cysteine through the conserved F or W. Fields, in order: J gene, V gene, CDR3 length, clone size, D gene, CDR3 DNA, CDR3 protein. D genes are given only for firm matches. Clone size is shown for a subset of rows, as once, few, many or a class of expanded clone.

TRBJ2-7,TRBV4-3,15,.,.,TGCGCCAGCAGCCAAGTTAGGCAGGTGAACTACGAGCAGTACTTC,CASSQVRQVNYEQYF
TRBJ1-1,TRBV7-9,11,.,.,TGTGCCAGCAGCAACCAATGGGGGGTTGACTTT,CASSNQWGVDF
TRBJ2-2,TRBV11-2,17,.,TRBD2,TGTGCCAGCAGCTTAGAGTACGCTAGCGGGTTGGCCGGGGAGCTGTTTTTT,CASSLEYASGLAGELFF
TRBJ1-1,TRBV19,15,.,.,TGTGCCAGTAAAATCACCGGGACAACCAACACTGAAGCTTTCTTT,CASKITGTTNTEAFF
TRBJ1-5,TRBV30,13,.,.,TGTGCCTGGACCAGGGGTAGCAATCAGCCCCAGCATTTT,CAWTRGSNQPQHF
TRBJ2-6,TRBV3-1/TRBV3-2,17,.,TRBD1,TGTGCCAGCAGTGGACAGGGCCACCTTACAGGGGCCAACGTCCTGACTTTC,CASSGQGHLTGANVLTF
TRBJ1-4,TRBV5-8,17,.,.,TGTGCCAGCAGCTTGGGGCGGGGGTTTACCTCTAATGAAAAACTGTTTTTT,CASSLGRGFTSNEKLFF
TRBJ1-6,TRBV3-1/TRBV3-2,14,.,.,TGTGCCAGCAGCCCCTCCAGGGGAAATTCACCCCTCCACTTT,CASSPSRGNSPLHF
TRBJ2-2,TRBV15,15,.,TRBD1,TGTGCCACCTCTGTTGGGACAGCGAACACCGGGGAGCTGTTTTTT,CATSVGTANTGELFF
TRBJ1-2,TRBV5-1,15,.,TRBD1,TGCGCCAGCAGCTCTTCCGGACAGGGACCATCGGGCTACACCTTC,CASSSSGQGPSGYTF
TRBJ2-3,TRBV10-3,13,.,.,TGTGCCATCAAAGCACGGGAGACGGATACGCAGTATTTT,CAIKARETDTQYF
TRBJ1-1,TRBV10-1,12,once,.,TGCGCCAGCAGTGAGTCCACAGTTGAAGCTTTCTTT,CASSESTVEAFF
TRBJ1-1,TRBV9,13,.,.,TGTGCCAGCAGCAGGGGCGGGAGCACTGAAGCTTTCTTT,CASSRGGSTEAFF
TRBJ2-2,TRBV5-6,15,.,TRBD1,TGTGCCAGCAGCTCTACAGGGGTTTGGGCCGGGGAGCTGTTTTTT,CASSSTGVWAGELFF
TRBJ1-2,TRBV12-3/TRBV12-4,12,.,.,TGTGCCAGCACCTCTCTAGCGGGGGGCTACACCTTC,CASTSLAGGYTF
TRBJ1-1,TRBV7-2,16,.,TRBD1,TGTGCCAGCAGCATACGGTCCGGGACAGGGTCAGGTGAAGCTTTCTTT,CASSIRSGTGSGEAFF
TRBJ1-6,TRBV9,14,many,TRBD1,TGTGCCAGCAGCGCGGGACAGAATAATTCACCCCTCCACTTT,CASSAGQNNSPLHF
TRBJ2-7,TRBV24-1,14,.,.,TGTGCCACCGACCCACTGGGACAAGCCTACGAGCAGTACTTC,CATDPLGQAYEQYF
TRBJ1-3,TRBV9,15,.,.,TGTGCCAGCAGCGTGGGAGGCGCTGTCGGAAACACCATATATTTT,CASSVGGAVGNTIYF
TRBJ1-5,TRBV5-5,14,.,.,TGTGCCAGCAGCTTGGCTCCTAGCAATCAGCCCCAGCATTTT,CASSLAPSNQPQHF
TRBJ1-4,TRBV6-2/TRBV6-3,16,.,TRBD1,TGTGCCAGCAGTTCTCCCCGGACAGGGTATAATGAAAAACTGTTTTTT,CASSSPRTGYNEKLFF
TRBJ2-7,TRBV11-2,15,.,.,TGTGCCAGCAGCTTACTCCAGGCCAGGCCTTACGAGCAGTACTTC,CASSLLQARPYEQYF
TRBJ2-5,TRBV20-1,12,.,.,TGCAGTGCTAGTCCCAGGGTAAAGACCCAGTACTTC,CSASPRVKTQYF
TRBJ1-1,TRBV5-1,14,.,.,TGCGCCAGCAGCTTGGGGGGCCAGAACACTGAAGCTTTCTTT,CASSLGGQNTEAFF
TRBJ2-2,TRBV27,18,.,TRBD2,TGTGCCAGCAGTTTACGGACTAGTCTAGCGGGAGACTCCGGGGAGCTGTTTTTT,CASSLRTSLAGDSGELFF
TRBJ1-2,TRBV11-2,16,once,TRBD1,TGTGCCAGCAGCCCACCGACAGGGAGAAGGGTCCATGGCTACACCTTC,CASSPPTGRRVHGYTF
TRBJ2-7,TRBV5-4,14,few,.,TGTGCCAGCAGTCATGACAGGTACTCCTACGAGCAGTACTTC,CASSHDRYSYEQYF
TRBJ1-4,TRBV3-1/TRBV3-2,17,once,.,TGTGCCAGCAGCCAAGATTATGGTACCCCTAAGAATGAAAAACTGTTTTTT,CASSQDYGTPKNEKLFF
TRBJ2-7,TRBV5-1,15,.,.,TGCGCCAGCAGCTACGAACAGGTGGGGCCCTACGAGCAGTACTTC,CASSYEQVGPYEQYF
TRBJ2-2,TRBV27,15,.,.,TGTGCCAGCAGTTTATGGCTAGTGAACACCGGGGAGCTGTTTTTT,CASSLWLVNTGELFF
TRBJ1-1,TRBV6-5,14,.,.,TGTGCCAGCAGCTCTCGGGGGGGATACACTGAAGCTTTCTTT,CASSSRGGYTEAFF
TRBJ2-7,TRBV7-2,13,.,.,TGTGCCAGCAGCTCGAGCTCCAGGGTTGAGCAGTACTTC,CASSSSSRVEQYF
TRBJ1-2,TRBV23-1,12,.,.,TGCGCCAGCAGTCACACAGGTATTGGCTACACCTTC,CASSHTGIGYTF
TRBJ1-4,TRBV18,15,.,TRBD1,TGTGCCAGCTCACCTCGACAGGGTTCTAATGAAAAACTGTTTTTT,CASSPRQGSNEKLFF
TRBJ1-5,TRBV6-5,13,.,.,TGTGCCAGCAGTTACCGGGAGGGGCAGCCCCAGCATTTT,CASSYREGQPQHF
TRBJ1-1,TRBV9,14,once,TRBD1,TGTGCCAGCAGCGGGACAGGGACCAACACTGAAGCTTTCTTT,CASSGTGTNTEAFF
TRBJ2-5,TRBV9,14,.,TRBD2,TGTGCCAGCAGCGTAGCTGGGGAGGGGGAGACCCAGTACTTC,CASSVAGEGETQYF
TRBJ2-2,TRBV6-2/TRBV6-3,15,once,.,TGTGCCAGCAGTTGGGCAGGGGTAAACACCGGGGAGCTGTTTTTT,CASSWAGVNTGELFF
TRBJ2-7,TRBV10-3,15,.,TRBD1,TGTGCCATCAGTGCGGGACAGGGGAGTTTTCACGAGCAGTACTTC,CAISAGQGSFHEQYF
TRBJ2-6,TRBV18,14,.,.,TGTGCCAGCTCACCACCGAGCGACCTCACCCCCCTGACTTTC,CASSPPSDLTPLTF
TRBJ1-1,TRBV6-5,13,.,.,TGTGCCAGTTCCAGGGGAGTAGACACTGAAGCTTTCTTT,CASSRGVDTEAFF
TRBJ1-2,TRBV12-5,14,.,TRBD1,TGTGCTAGTGGGACAGGGCCAACTAACTATGGCTACACCTTC,CASGTGPTNYGYTF
TRBJ1-1,TRBV28,14,.,.,TGTGCCAGCGGACCTGGGGGCGCGCGGATTGAAGCTTTCTTT,CASGPGGARIEAFF
TRBJ2-7,TRBV6-6,14,.,TRBD1,TGTGCCAGCCGCCGGGACAGGGCTTCCTACGAGCAGTACTTC,CASRRDRASYEQYF
TRBJ1-5,TRBV6-5,15,.,TRBD1,TGTGCCAGCAGTCGAGACAGGGGACTCAATCAGCCCCAGCATTTT,CASSRDRGLNQPQHF
TRBJ1-2,TRBV30,12,.,.,TGTGCCTGGAGAGAAGTGGCCTATGGCTACACCTTC,CAWREVAYGYTF
TRBJ1-2,TRBV9,15,.,.,TGTGCCAGCAGCGCGGCCGGACAGTCGGGTACTGGCTACACCTTC,CASSAAGQSGTGYTF
TRBJ1-2,TRBV6-5,15,.,.,TGTGCCAGCAGTCAATCTCAATGGGCAGGGGACGGCTACACCTTC,CASSQSQWAGDGYTF
TRBJ1-1,TRBV9,14,.,.,TGTGCCAGCAGCGTGCAGGGGCAGAACACTGAAGCTTTCTTT,CASSVQGQNTEAFF